These 22 T cell receptor beta chains came from one sample sequenced in a study of CD8+ T cells in alopecia areata. Noted treatment: oral pan-JAK inhibitor, 5-10 mg twice daily. It was cDNA, reverse transcribed from extracted RNA, that served as the sequencing template. The table came from immunoSEQ multiplex PCR; TCRdb's copy has only in-frame clones and leaves some out. The sample consists of about 100,000 clones, roughly three fifths of them appearing once. Source: CD8+ T cells sorted from blood, taken between weeks 55 and 65, from a patient treated with tofacitinib. The receptors shown here come from a human donor with alopecia areata.

The chain uses TRBV7-2 and TRBJ1-3; no clear D. CDR1 and CDR2 from the germline V gene are SGHTA and FQGNSA. Trimming took off 4 bases at V and 3 bases at J, with 4 bases between the two ends. The CDR3 contains 12 residues. In nucleotides, the CDR3 is TGTGCCAGCAGCTCCGGTGGAAACACCATATATTTT. Translated: CASSSGGNTIYF. Drawing the rest from reference TRBV7-2 and TRBJ1-3, the complete variable domain is GAGVSQSPSNKVTEKGKDVELRCDPISGHTALYWYRQSLGQGLEFLIYFQGNSAPDKSGLPSDRFSAERTGGSVSTLTIQRTQQEDSAVYLCASSSGGNTIYFGEGSWLTVV.

This clone was recorded a few times. Other DNA sequences in the sample encode the same CDR3. The rearrangement links TRBV13 to TRBJ1-5; D is unresolved. Germline V lookup: CDR1 PRHDT, CDR2 FYEKMQ (reference sequence). The CDR3 is made up of 12 amino acids. V lost 0 bases and J 3 bases, leaving 0 bases between the germline ends. CDR3 coding DNA: TGTGCCAGCAGCTTAGGCAATCAGCCCCAGCATTTT. Translation gives CASSLGNQPQHF.

The chain has TRBV7-9 and TRBJ2-2, with 8 bases that match TRBD1. This CDR3 is 17 amino acids long. CDR1 SEHNR and CDR2 FQNEAQ come from the germline V gene (reference sequence). The trim removed 3 bases at V and 4 bases at J, leaving 10 bases unmatched. The CDR3 nucleotides read TGTGCCAGCAGCTTGGAAGGGACAGGAGGGCCCACCGGGGAGCTGTTTTTT. Translating it yields CASSLEGTGGPTGELFF.

This clone was picked up a small number of times. This chain joins TRBV29-1 and TRBJ2-1; TRBD1 agrees at 9 bases. The V gene's germline CDR1 is SQVTM and CDR2 ANQGSEA. V trimming: 4 bases; J trimming: 6 bases; junction bases outside the gene matches: 7. The CDR3 is 14 amino acids. The CDR3 region has the DNA TGCAGCGTTGTGCTACAGGGGGCGGGCAATGAGCAGTTCTTC. Translated: CSVVLQGAGNEQFF.

The chain employs TRBV29-1 and TRBJ2-2; tentatively, D is TRBD2 (5 bases). The length of the CDR3 is 13 residues. V was pared by 5 bases and J by 3 bases, with 10 bases between. Germline CDR1 and CDR2: SQVTM and ANQGSEA. CDR3 residues: CSVPGLDTGELFF. CDR3 nucleotide sequence: TGCAGCGTTCCCGGACTGGACACCGGGGAGCTGTTTTTT.

This clone was detected a few times. The rearrangement joins TRBV19 to TRBJ1-5, with D possibly matching TRBD1 (5 bases). Germline CDR1 LNHDA, CDR2 SQIVND (reference sequence). The CDR3 runs 15 residues. V dropped 2 bases and J dropped 2 bases, with 10 bases sitting between them. CDR3: CASSITVQGNQPQHF. CDR3 nucleotide sequence: TGTGCCAGTAGTATAACGGTACAGGGCAATCAGCCCCAGCATTTT.

The chain uses TRBV5-1 and TRBJ2-1; D gene unclear. Germline assignment: CDR1 SGHRS and CDR2 YFSETQ. Trimming cost V 0 bases and J 0 bases, with 7 bases left between them. The CDR3 contains 15 residues. CDR3 sequence reads: CASSLGGSSYNEQFF. CDR3 in DNA: TGCGCCAGCAGCTTGGGGGGAAGCTCCTACAATGAGCAGTTCTTC.

The chain combines TRBV21-1 with TRBJ1-6. TRBV21-1 is noted as a pseudogene. The CDR3 covers 18 residues. The CDR3 sequence: CASSKGTRGESSNSPLHF. CDR3 coding DNA: TGTGCCAGCAGCAAAGGCACCCGGGGAGAATCGAGCAATTCACCCCTCCACTTT.

This chain uses TRBV29-1 with TRBJ2-1; TRBD2 matches at 16 bases. The V gene's germline CDR1 is SQVTM and CDR2 ANQGSEA. This CDR3 is built from 15 residues. V was clipped by 3 bases and J by 7 bases; unmatched bases: 3. The CDR3 is CSVEGLAGGRNEQFF. The CDR3 DNA follows: TGCAGCGTTGAGGGACTAGCGGGGGGGCGGAATGAGCAGTTCTTC.

The chain recombines TRBV13 with TRBJ1-5, with a possible D match to TRBD1 (6 bases). The CDR3 runs to 14 residues. The V end lost 4 bases, the J end lost 1 base, and 8 bases lay between the germline ends. From germline, CDR1 is PRHDT and CDR2 FYEKMQ (reference sequence). The CDR3 nucleotides read TGTGCCAGCAGCTCTCAGGGGAGCAATCAGCCCCAGCATTTT. Translated, it gives CASSSQGSNQPQHF.

The chain has TRBV5-6 and TRBJ1-2; tentatively, D is TRBD1 (5 bases). Germline CDR1 is SGHDT and CDR2 is YYEEEE. CDR3 length equals 12 residues. The V end was cut by 2 bases, the J end by 11 bases, with 13 bases between. This CDR3 is CASSFGTLGYTF. The CDR3 nucleotides read TGTGCCAGCAGCTTCGGGACTCTAGGGTACACCTTC.

The V call is TRBV20-1, the J call TRBJ2-5, with no clear D. Per the germline V gene, CDR1 is DFQATT and CDR2 is SNEGSKA (reference sequence). The CDR3 loop spans 9 amino acids. The CDR3 spells CSARKAQYF. For the CDR3, the DNA is TGCAGCGCAAGGAAGGCCCAGTACTTC.

CDR3 sequence reads: CASSLRQITSTDTQYF. In nucleotides, the CDR3 is TGTGCCAGTAGTCTCAGACAGATTACTAGCACAGATACGCAGTATTTT. The genes are TRBV19 and TRBJ2-3; TRBD1 is a possible D gene (5 bases). V shed 5 bases and J shed 0 bases, with 15 bases lying between them. CDR3 length: 16 residues. Germline assignment: CDR1 LNHDA and CDR2 SQIVND (reference sequence). The entire variable domain, with the rest obtained from reference TRBV19 and TRBJ2-3, is as follows: DGGITQSPKYLFRKEGQNVTLSCEQNLNHDAMYWYRQDPGQGLRLIYYSQIVNDFQKGDIAEGYSVSREKKESFPLTVTSAQKNPTAFYLCASSLRQITSTDTQYFGPGTRLTVL.

This chain uses TRBV2 with TRBJ2-5; D is uncertain. CDR3 length: 16 amino acids. Germline lookup yields CDR1 SNHLY and CDR2 FYNNEI. With 4 bases removed from V and 5 bases from J, the gap between germline ends came to 20 bases. The CDR3 protein is CASSAPGSFPRETQYF. In DNA, the CDR3 is TGTGCCAGCAGTGCCCCTGGTAGCTTCCCTAGGGAGACCCAGTACTTC.

The chain recombines TRBV29-1 with TRBJ2-7; D may be TRBD1 (6 bases). This CDR3 has 11 residues. Germline assignment: CDR1 SQVTM and CDR2 ANQGSEA. The V gene lost 7 bases and the J gene lost 6 bases, with 13 bases spanning the gap. CDR3 region: CSGGPPGEQYF. CDR3 sequence (DNA): TGCAGCGGGGGGCCGCCCGGCGAGCAGTACTTC.

The chain employs TRBV5-1 and TRBJ1-6, with 7 bases that match TRBD1. This CDR3 is built from 14 residues. The trim removed 0 bases at V and 8 bases at J, leaving 2 bases unmatched. In germline, CDR1 is SGHRS, CDR2 YFSETQ. The CDR3 region is CASSLDRGDSPLHF. The CDR3 DNA reads TGCGCCAGCAGCTTGGACAGGGGTGATTCACCCCTCCACTTT.

The rearrangement links TRBV6-1 to TRBJ2-5; D perhaps matches TRBD1 (6 bases). CDR1 is MNHNS, CDR2 SASEGT, per germline. The CDR3 loop spans 16 amino acids. V was cut by 1 base and J by 5 bases, with 17 bases left in between. CDR3 sequence (DNA): TGTGCCAGCAGTGAAGAATTGGCCAGGGGAGCGGAGACCCAGTACTTC. The encoded protein is CASSEELARGAETQYF.

The J gene is TRBJ1-5, the V gene TRBV12-5, with a possible D match to TRBD1 (5 bases). CDR3 size: 14 residues. Germline V gene sequence: CDR1 LGHNT, CDR2 FRNRAP. The CDR3 bases are TGTGCATCGTGGGACGAGTATAGCAATCAGCCCCAGCATTTT. Protein product: CASWDEYSNQPQHF.

Turning to this clone: At one boundary the junction diverges from the germline segment, which might be a read error. V and J are TRBV7-7 and TRBJ2-7; 8 bases are a match to TRBD1. Germline values: CDR1 SSHAT, CDR2 FNYEAQ (reference sequence). The CDR3 has 15 amino acids. The CDR3, as DNA: TGTGCTAGCAGCAGAGGACAGGGCAGCTCCTACGAGCAGTACTTC. This sequence encodes CASSRGQGSSYEQYF.

The rearrangement uses TRBV2 and TRBJ2-3; unclear D gene. Trimming took off 1 base at V and 1 base at J, with 3 bases between the two ends. CDR3 size: 13 residues. In germline, CDR1 is SNHLY, CDR2 FYNNEI. CDR3 in amino acids: CASSEGGTDTQYF. In DNA form, the CDR3 reads TGTGCCAGCAGTGAAGGGGGCACAGATACGCAGTATTTT.

This clone was counted a few times. The genes are TRBV27 and TRBJ2-6, with D tentatively TRBD1 (6 bases). V was shortened by 6 bases and J by 0 bases, with 21 bases between the two germline ends. Looked up from germline, CDR1 is MNHEY and CDR2 is SMNVEV (reference sequence). CDR3 length: 19 amino acids. This chain's CDR3 is CASSQLPRQASSGANVLTF. The DNA for the CDR3 is TGTGCCAGCAGCCAATTACCTCGACAGGCGAGCTCTGGGGCCAACGTCCTGACTTTC.

A single count supports this clone. The rearrangement links TRBV5-6 to TRBJ1-1, with D possibly being TRBD1 (5 bases). Trimming removed 7 bases at V and 1 base at J, with 23 bases between. The CDR3 runs 17 residues. Per germline, CDR1 SGHDT and CDR2 YYEEEE. DNA of the CDR3: TGTGCCAGCTTCAGCAGCCGGGACCCTGAGCGGAACACTGAAGCTTTCTTT. It specifies CASFSSRDPERNTEAFF.